In its sample, the clone carrying this T cell receptor (beta chain) was seen many times. Its antigen is not known. These data are taken from a study of post-analysis software for immune sequencing data. At the level of the study: Progressive-relapsing, secondary progressive and relapsing-remitting multiple sclerosis were among the disease courses included.

Study-level points and caveats: Compared with controls, patients showed significantly lower normalized Chao1 diversity. Same-batch preparations were strongly co-clustered by F measure. Included in a set of four or five TRBV segments more frequent in patients than controls were TRBV5-6, TRBV5-1 and TRBV20-1.

V trimming: 4 bases; J trimming: 15 bases; junction bases outside the gene matches: 16. Looked up from germline, CDR1 is SGHDN and CDR2 is FVKESK. The CDR3 has 15 residues. Unique molecular identifiers were built into the TCR beta cDNA libraries. Yield was approximately 500,000 cDNA molecules from around 1 to 9.1 million T cells. A single record per CDR3 protein comes from TCRdb applying MiXCR to the PCR reads. The sample lists over 250,000 distinct CDR3 sequences, around 34% occurring once. The rearrangement joins TRBV14 to TRBJ2-1; TRBD2 aligns across 9 bases. The specimen was blood. The source is a girl under 18 with multiple sclerosis. The CDR3 loop reads CASSLAGTSPIPRFF. CDR3 in DNA: TGTGCCAGCAGCCTCGCCGGGACTAGCCCGATTCCGCGGTTCTTC.